What follows is one TCR beta chain and its context. The sample originates from a study of blood T cell repertoires in COVID-19. CDR3 length equals 15 residues. Deletions cut 5 bases from V and 2 bases from J, with 16 bases between. The germline CDR1 and CDR2 sequences are MNHEY and SVGEGT. Repertoires were generated with immunoSEQ multiplex PCR, while TCRdb's copy carries only in-frame clones and drops some. This sample has around 94,000 clones; just under 85% occur once, and the top ten carry around 3.7%. This chain uses TRBV6-2 or TRBV6-3 with TRBJ2-7, with a tentative D call TRBD1 (5 bases). The source material was peripheral blood. The clonotype comes from a man aged 45 to 65 with acute or convalescent COVID-19. The CDR3 region has the DNA TGTGCCAGCAGTCTGCTTGGGGCTGGGACCTACGAGCAGTACTTC. Protein sequence: CASSLLGAGTYEQYF.